This T cell receptor beta chain was observed in a study of T cell changes during pregnancy in multiple sclerosis. Assay: immunoSEQ multiplex PCR; the TCRdb copy retains only in-frame clones and omits some. The table lists 50,000 to 70,000 clones, roughly 92% of them singletons. The V gene's germline CDR1 is MNHEY and CDR2 SMNVEV (reference sequence). Trimming cost V 4 bases and J 8 bases; bases outside gene matches: 8. The CDR3 runs to 15 residues. The input for sequencing was peripheral blood, taken in the second trimester of pregnancy. The gene calls are TRBV27 and TRBJ1-4; 9 bases are shared with TRBD1. The clonotype was recovered from a female donor with multiple sclerosis, enrolled in a pregnancy study. CDR3 amino acids: CASSSLQGASEKLFF. The DNA for the CDR3 is TGTGCCAGCAGTTCATTACAGGGGGCGTCGGAAAAACTGTTTTTT.